Each of the 30 T cell receptor beta chains below was sequenced from the same sample in a study of control samples from healthy donors and cancer patients (dated by TCRdb to the early 2020s). Receptors were amplified or captured by the immunoSEQ multiplex PCR assay. In TCRdb, the immuneACCESS table is reduced to in-frame sequences with V and J assigned. These tables do not hold every clone; where another copy was compared, an unresolved V gene accounts for under half, and the others remain unexplained. The sample table contains tens of thousands of clones; only one count was recorded for approximately 90% of them. Approximately 5% of the sample is held by the ten biggest clonotypes. Sequencing input: PBMCs. Receptor source: a man in his 60s with colorectal cancer.

The chain has TRBV6-1 and TRBJ2-5, with D perhaps TRBD1 or TRBD2 (7 bases each). Germline CDR1 and CDR2: MNHNS and SASEGT. This CDR3 region has 15 residues. Deletions cut 2 bases from V and 5 bases from J, with 15 bases between. The CDR3 DNA follows: TGTGCCAGCAGTGAAAGGGAGGGGGCGCGGGAGACCCAGTACTTC. Residues: CASSEREGARETQYF.

J is TRBJ1-6 and V is TRBV3-1 (or the pseudogene TRBV3-2); D unclear. The germline V gene encodes CDR1 LGHDT and CDR2 YNNKEL (reference sequence). V dropped 5 bases and J dropped 7 bases, with 6 bases sitting between them. The CDR3 loop spans 12 amino acids. The CDR3 spells CASSDGNSPLHF. For the CDR3, the DNA is TGTGCCAGCAGCGATGGGAATTCACCCCTCCACTTT.

This clone was observed a few times. The genes are TRBV10-1 and TRBJ1-1; D might be TRBD1 (6 bases). The ends were cut back, 5 bases at V and 4 bases at J, with 14 bases in the middle. CDR3 size: 14 residues. CDR1 WNHNN and CDR2 SYGVQD come from the germline V gene (reference sequence). The CDR3 reads CASSPTGRVTEAFF. CDR3 DNA: TGCGCCAGCAGTCCGACAGGACGTGTCACTGAAGCTTTCTTT.

CDR3 loop: CASSLEGRDYGYTF. Written as DNA, the CDR3 is TGTGCCAGCAGCTTGGAGGGTCGGGACTATGGCTACACCTTC. The chain carries TRBV5-8 and TRBJ1-2, with no clear D. The V gene's germline CDR1 is SGHTS and CDR2 YDEGEE. V lost 0 bases and J lost 3, with 9 bases in between. This CDR3 is built from 14 residues.

In nucleotides, the CDR3 is TGTGCCAGCAGCTTAGATTCCCAGGGGACAGATACGCAGTATTTT. This codes for CASSLDSQGTDTQYF. V and J are TRBV11-2 and TRBJ2-3, with a tentative D call TRBD1 (6 bases). The CDR3 covers 15 residues. V shed 0 bases and J shed 3 bases, with 10 bases lying between them. Looked up from germline, CDR1 is SGHAT and CDR2 is FQNNGV. Full variable domain (outside the CDR3, taken from reference TRBV11-2 and TRBJ2-3): EAGVAQSPRYKIIEKRQSVAFWCNPISGHATLYWYQQILGQGPKLLIQFQNNGVVDDSQLPKDRFSAERLKGVDSTLKIQPAKLEDSAVYLCASSLDSQGTDTQYFGPGTRLTVL.

V and J are TRBV6-5 and TRBJ2-7, with TRBD1 matching over 7 bases. The V and J ends lost 2 bases and 4 bases, in that order; junction bases with no gene match: 2. This CDR3 contains 13 residues. Germline V CDR1 and CDR2: MNHEY, SVGAGI. The CDR3 reads CASSYGTEYEQYF. The CDR3 region has the DNA TGTGCCAGCAGTTACGGGACAGAATACGAGCAGTACTTC.

This chain connects TRBV19 to TRBJ1-5, with 7 bases that match TRBD1. The CDR3 sequence is 15 residues long. V lost 9 bases to trimming and J lost 1 base; unmatched junction nucleotides: 9. Per germline, CDR1 LNHDA and CDR2 SQIVND (reference sequence). CDR3 sequence (DNA): TGTGCCAGCTCCAGGACAGGCGCGAGCAATCAGCCCCAGCATTTT. Its translation is CASSRTGASNQPQHF. Looking up the rest from reference TRBV19 and TRBJ1-5 gives the full variable domain: DGGITQSPKYLFRKEGQNVTLSCEQNLNHDAMYWYRQDPGQGLRLIYYSQIVNDFQKGDIAEGYSVSREKKESFPLTVTSAQKNPTAFYLCASSRTGASNQPQHFGDGTRLSIL.

The chain links TRBV9 to TRBJ1-2; possibly TRBD1 for D (5 bases). CDR1 is SGDLS, CDR2 YYNGEE, per germline. The V end lost 0 bases, the J end lost 3 bases, and 9 bases lay between the germline ends. The CDR3 contains 14 residues. CDR3 in amino acids: CASSVGSGHYGYTF. For the CDR3, the DNA is TGTGCCAGCAGCGTAGGGTCAGGGCACTATGGCTACACCTTC.

The chain recombines TRBV6-5 with TRBJ2-7, with D possibly TRBD1 on 5 matching bases. The CDR3 covers 14 residues. Trimming took off 10 bases at V and 0 bases at J, with 16 bases between the two ends. Germline loops: CDR1 MNHEY, CDR2 SVGAGI. The CDR3 nucleotides read TGTGCCACCAGGGATCCGGGCCACTCCTACGAGCAGTACTTC. Its protein product is CATRDPGHSYEQYF.

This rearrangement joins TRBV6-5 to TRBJ1-1, with 7 bases aligning to TRBD1. V was pared by 0 bases and J by 3 bases, with 4 bases of the junction left unmatched. Per the germline V gene, CDR1 is MNHEY and CDR2 is SVGAGI. This CDR3 spans 15 amino acids. The CDR3 DNA sequence: TGTGCCAGCAGTTACTCAGGGGGCGGGTACACTGAAGCTTTCTTT. Protein: CASSYSGGGYTEAFF.

This sequence joins TRBV7-8 and TRBJ2-1; 11 bases agree with TRBD2. Germline loops: CDR1 SGHVS, CDR2 FQNEAQ. Trimming cost V 6 bases and J 4 bases; bases outside gene matches: 2. The CDR3 runs 14 residues. The CDR3 nucleotides read TGTGCCAGCAGTGGGACTAGCGGATACAATGAGCAGTTCTTC. This codes for CASSGTSGYNEQFF. Filled out from reference TRBV7-8 and TRBJ2-1, the complete variable domain reads GAGVSQSPRYKVAKRGQDVALRCDPISGHVSLFWYQQALGQGPEFLTYFQNEAQLDKSGLPSDRFFAERPEGSVSTLKIQRTQQEDSAVYLCASSGTSGYNEQFFGPGTRLTVL.

The rearrangement uses TRBV19 and TRBJ2-5; 8 bases align to TRBD1. This CDR3 spans 16 amino acids. Per the germline V gene, CDR1 is LNHDA and CDR2 is SQIVND (reference sequence). Germline trimming cut 0 bases from V and 2 bases from J; bases unmatched to any gene: 5. Here the CDR3 DNA reads TGTGCCAGTAGTATAGACGGCAGGGGGCAGCAAGAGACCCAGTACTTC. This codes for CASSIDGRGQQETQYF.

The CDR3 loop is CASSGGNTEAFF. The CDR3 coding sequence is TGTGCCAGTAGTGGGGGGAACACTGAAGCTTTCTTT. The rearrangement joins TRBV19 to TRBJ1-1; maybe TRBD1 (5 bases). The germline CDR1 and CDR2 sequences are LNHDA and SQIVND (reference sequence). The CDR3 runs 12 residues. Trimming cost V 5 bases and J 1 base, with 5 bases left between them.

CDR3: CASSMYDRGSYEQYF. The CDR3 bases are TGTGCCAGTAGTATGTATGACAGGGGTTCCTACGAGCAGTACTTC. The rearrangement links TRBV19 to TRBJ2-7; 8 bases agree with TRBD1. V dropped 3 bases and J dropped 1; count of bases not matched to a gene: 5. Per germline, CDR1 LNHDA and CDR2 SQIVND (reference sequence). This CDR3 has 15 residues. Supplemented by reference TRBV19 and TRBJ2-7, the full variable domain reads DGGITQSPKYLFRKEGQNVTLSCEQNLNHDAMYWYRQDPGQGLRLIYYSQIVNDFQKGDIAEGYSVSREKKESFPLTVTSAQKNPTAFYLCASSMYDRGSYEQYFGPGTRLTVT.

The CDR3 here is CASSELPNTGELFF. In nucleotides, the CDR3 is TGCGCCAGCAGTGAACTTCCGAACACCGGGGAGCTGTTTTTT. The chain has TRBV10-1 and TRBJ2-2; D is ambiguous. The V gene's germline CDR1 is WNHNN and CDR2 SYGVQD (reference sequence). The CDR3 contains 14 residues. The ends were cut back, 3 bases at V and 0 bases at J, with 5 bases in the middle.

The CDR3 DNA is TGTGCCAGCAGCCTGGGATCCAGGCAGGGTTTAGGCTACACCTTC. Residues: CASSLGSRQGLGYTF. The chain has TRBV5-6 and TRBJ1-2; tentative D call: TRBD1 (5 bases). Deletions cut 4 bases from V and 8 bases from J, with 21 bases between. The CDR3 has 15 residues. CDR1 and CDR2 (germline): SGHDT, YYEEEE. Full variable domain (outside the CDR3, taken from reference TRBV5-6 and TRBJ1-2): DAGVTQSPTHLIKTRGQQVTLRCSPKSGHDTVSWYQQALGQGPQFIFQYYEEEERQRGNFPDRFSGHQFPNYSSELNVNALLLGDSALYLCASSLGSRQGLGYTFGSGTRLTVV.

The chain joins TRBV6-5 to TRBJ1-5; 8 positions agree with TRBD1. The CDR3 is made up of 14 amino acids. Germline loops: CDR1 MNHEY, CDR2 SVGAGI. The J segment lost 3 bases and the V segment lost 7 bases, leaving 5 bases of the junction unmatched. In nucleotides, the CDR3 is TGTGCCAGCACAGGGGGCAGCGTCAATCAGCCCCAGCATTTT. Its translation is CASTGGSVNQPQHF.

Turning to this clone: Other DNA sequences of this sample code for an identical CDR3. V gene TRBV6-5 combines with J gene TRBJ1-6, with D tentatively TRBD1 (5 bases). Germline V gives CDR1 MNHEY, CDR2 SVGAGI. The V and J ends lost 8 bases and 7 bases respectively, with 12 bases between them. CDR3 size: 13 residues. The CDR3 DNA follows: TGTGCCAGCTCCCGCGGGGGGAATTCACCCCTCCACTTT. This codes for CASSRGGNSPLHF.

This chain's CDR3 is CASSPNRSWNEQYF. CDR3 nucleotides: TGTGCCAGCTCACCAAACCGCTCTTGGAACGAGCAGTACTTC. The V call is TRBV18, the J call TRBJ2-7; D remains unclear. V lost 2 bases and J 5 bases, leaving 13 bases between the germline ends. From germline, CDR1 is KGHSH and CDR2 LQKENI. The CDR3 covers 14 residues.

The V call is TRBV2, the J call TRBJ2-7, with 11 bases that match TRBD1. Germline V gene sequence: CDR1 SNHLY, CDR2 FYNNEI. V trimming: 0 bases; J trimming: 0 bases; junction bases outside the gene matches: 7. The CDR3 is 18 residues long. Here the CDR3 reads CASSEAGLGQGGSYEQYF. CDR3 coding DNA: TGTGCCAGCAGTGAAGCGGGCCTGGGACAGGGGGGCTCCTACGAGCAGTACTTC.

This chain links TRBV12-3 or TRBV12-4 with TRBJ2-3, with D possibly called TRBD1 or TRBD2 (5 bases each). CDR3 length: 13 residues. V was shortened by 6 bases and J by 2 bases, with 9 bases between the two germline ends. The CDR3 DNA reads TGTGCCAGCAGAACGGGGCTCACAGATACGCAGTATTTT. Protein: CASRTGLTDTQYF.

The CDR3 DNA reads TGTGCCAGCAGCGTAGGGACAGGGGGGTTGAACTATGGCTACACCTTC. Its protein is CASSVGTGGLNYGYTF. The rearrangement joins TRBV9 to TRBJ1-2; 10 positions agree with TRBD1. The J segment lost 2 bases and the V segment lost 0 bases, leaving 4 bases of the junction unmatched. The CDR3 has 16 residues. Germline V gene sequence: CDR1 SGDLS, CDR2 YYNGEE.

V gene TRBV18 combines with J gene TRBJ1-2; tentative D call: TRBD1 (5 bases). In germline, CDR1 is KGHSH, CDR2 LQKENI. CDR3 length: 12 residues. The V gene lost 2 bases and the J gene lost 7 bases, with 8 bases spanning the gap. The CDR3 protein is CASSPDGGGYTF. The DNA for the CDR3 is TGTGCCAGCTCACCAGACGGGGGTGGCTACACCTTC.

This clone was observed a single time. This chain connects TRBV9 to TRBJ2-1; 8 bases map to TRBD2. Germline trimming cut 0 bases from V and 5 bases from J; bases unmatched to any gene: 4. Germline V gives CDR1 SGDLS, CDR2 YYNGEE. The CDR3 contains 15 residues. The CDR3 reads CASSVAGGANNEQFF. The DNA for the CDR3 is TGTGCCAGCAGCGTAGCCGGGGGGGCCAACAATGAGCAGTTCTTC.

The V gene is TRBV5-1, the J gene TRBJ2-1, with 9 bases lining up with TRBD1. Losses at the gene ends were 6 bases for V and 5 bases for J; bases not matched to a gene: 6. The CDR3 loop spans 14 amino acids. Germline CDR1 and CDR2: SGHRS and YFSETQ. Here the CDR3 DNA reads TGCGCCAGCATGGGGACAGGGAACCACAATGAGCAGTTCTTC. It codes for CASMGTGNHNEQFF.

This rearrangement joins TRBV6-6 to TRBJ2-2; D remains unclear. V lost 3 bases to trimming and J lost 7 bases, with 12 bases between them. Germline values: CDR1 MNHNY, CDR2 SVGAGI (reference sequence). The CDR3 contains 14 residues. The CDR3, as DNA: TGTGCCAGCAGTTATGGGGTTCATAGCGGGGAGCTGTTTTTT. Translated, it gives CASSYGVHSGELFF.

The gene calls are TRBV9 and TRBJ1-2; D may be TRBD1 (5 bases). The germline V gene has CDR1 SGDLS and CDR2 YYNGEE. Trimming stripped 4 bases from V and 1 base from J, with 14 bases between. The CDR3 sequence is 15 residues long. CDR3 in DNA: TGTGCCAGCAGCTTCGGGGGGGTCTATAACTATGGCTACACCTTC. It is translated as CASSFGGVYNYGYTF.

V usage is TRBV4-1 and J usage is TRBJ2-1; a weak D match, TRBD2 (5 bases). This CDR3 region has 10 residues. Germline CDR1 MGHRA, CDR2 YSYEKL. V lost 8 bases and J lost 13, with 12 bases in between. The CDR3 coding sequence is TGCGCCAGCGGCCGGGAAAATCAGTTCTTC. Translating it yields CASGRENQFF.

This clone was counted once. The V gene is TRBV19, the J gene TRBJ2-1, with D perhaps matching TRBD2 (6 bases). The germline gives CDR1 LNHDA, CDR2 SQIVND (reference sequence). CDR3 length: 13 amino acids. V lost 3 bases and J 12 bases, leaving 15 bases between the germline ends. The CDR3 sequence: CASSMGGRDGQFF. The CDR3 DNA sequence: TGTGCCAGTAGTATGGGAGGACGCGACGGGCAGTTCTTC.

The chain links TRBV28 to TRBJ1-5; D gene uncertain. Between the trimmed V and J ends, which lost 5 bases and 1 base, there was a span of 15 bases. Looked up from germline, CDR1 is MDHEN and CDR2 is SYDVKM. This CDR3 contains 16 residues. CDR3: CASSPQGRLSNQPQHF. The CDR3, as DNA: TGTGCCAGCAGTCCCCAAGGGCGGCTGAGCAATCAGCCCCAGCATTTT.